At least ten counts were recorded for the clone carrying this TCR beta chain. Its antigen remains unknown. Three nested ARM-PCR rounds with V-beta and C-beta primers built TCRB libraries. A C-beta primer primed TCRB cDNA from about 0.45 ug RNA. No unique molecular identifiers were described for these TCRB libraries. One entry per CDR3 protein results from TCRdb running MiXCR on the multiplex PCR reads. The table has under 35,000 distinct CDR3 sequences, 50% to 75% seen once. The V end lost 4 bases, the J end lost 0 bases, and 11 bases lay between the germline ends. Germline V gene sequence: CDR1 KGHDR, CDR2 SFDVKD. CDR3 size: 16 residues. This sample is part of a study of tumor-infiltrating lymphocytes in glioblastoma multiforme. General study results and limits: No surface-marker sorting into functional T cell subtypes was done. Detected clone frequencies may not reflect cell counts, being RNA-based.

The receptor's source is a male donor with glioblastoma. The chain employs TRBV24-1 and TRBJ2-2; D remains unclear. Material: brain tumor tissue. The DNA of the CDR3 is TGTGCCACCAGTGAGGTTTGGCCTACGAACACCGGGGAGCTGTTTTTT. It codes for CATSEVWPTNTGELFF.